A selection of T cell receptor beta chains follows, all from one sample in a study of control samples from healthy donors and cancer patients. Sequencing used immunoSEQ multiplex PCR; TCRdb keeps in-frame clones, though not all of them. The profile covers over 80,000 clones, with 70% to 80% appearing a single time and roughly a tenth taken by the ten largest. The sequenced sample consisted of blood. The source is a woman in her twenties or thirties in good health. Both conserved end residues are part of each CDR3. A D gene is named only where the DNA matches it firmly. Clone size appears in some rows only: once, few, many, or a class for an expanded clone.

- | TRBJ2-1 | TRBD2 | TRBV4-3 | TGCGCCAGCAGCCAACGGACTAGCGGGGGGGGCAATGAGCAGTTCTTC | CASSQRTSGGGNEQFF
- | TRBJ1-1 | TRBD1 | TRBV29-1 | TGCAGCGCCAGGGGGGGTCCCGGGACTGAAGCTTTCTTT | CSARGGPGTEAFF
- | TRBJ2-1 | TRBD1 | TRBV6-5 | TGTGCCAGCAGTTATAGAGGGACAGAGCCTTACAATGAGCAGTTCTTC | CASSYRGTEPYNEQFF
- | TRBJ2-7 | - | TRBV24-1 | TGTGCCACCAGTGACCCCACCGGACTGGAGCAGTACTTC | CATSDPTGLEQYF
- | TRBJ2-1 | - | TRBV6-1 | TGTGCCAGCAGTGAAGCCCCCCCGGGTTACTCCTACAATGAGCAGTTCTTC | CASSEAPPGYSYNEQFF
once | TRBJ2-7 | - | TRBV5-1 | TGCGCCAGCAGCTTTAATGCAGGGAGCAACGAGCAGTACTTC | CASSFNAGSNEQYF
few | TRBJ2-1 | - | TRBV4-1 | TGCGCCAGCAGCCAAGGGACTGGCATATTCAATGAGCAGTTCTTC | CASSQGTGIFNEQFF
few | TRBJ2-7 | - | TRBV11-2 | TGTGCCAGCAGCTTAAAGCCTTCCTACGAGCAGTACTTC | CASSLKPSYEQYF
- | TRBJ2-7 | - | TRBV19 | TGTGCCAGTGGAACAGGGTTAAACTACGAGCAGTACTTC | CASGTGLNYEQYF
- | TRBJ2-5 | - | TRBV11-2 | TGTGCCAGCAGCCCTAAAGAGACCCAGTACTTC | CASSPKETQYF
- | TRBJ1-1 | - | TRBV2 | TGTGCCAGCAGTAGGGAAGGCGGTGTTAACACTGAAGCTTTCTTT | CASSREGGVNTEAFF
- | TRBJ2-3 | TRBD1 | TRBV19 | TGTGCCAGTAGTGCACAGGGGACCCTTCCCACAGATACGCAGTATTTT | CASSAQGTLPTDTQYF
- | TRBJ2-2 | TRBD2 | TRBV7-8 | TGTGCCAGCAGCCCTACTAGCGGGGGGGCTGTCGGGGAGCTGTTTTTT | CASSPTSGGAVGELFF
- | TRBJ1-1 | - | TRBV2 | TGTGCCAGCTCCCGTCGGGGTAAGAACACTGAAGCTTTCTTT | CASSRRGKNTEAFF
- | TRBJ2-7 | - | TRBV20-1 | TGCAGTGCTAGAGAAGGGAACGAGCAGTACTTC | CSAREGNEQYF
- | TRBJ1-6 | - | TRBV3-1/TRBV3-2 | TGTGCCAGCGGTCCACCCCTCCACTTT | CASGPPLHF
- | TRBJ2-5 | TRBD2 | TRBV9 | TGTGCCAGCAGCGCCCCGGGGGGGCCCGCGGAGACCCAGTACTTC | CASSAPGGPAETQYF
- | TRBJ1-3 | - | TRBV27 | TGTGCCAGCAGTTCCTACAGGGATTGTGGAAACACCATATATTTT | CASSSYRDCGNTIYF
- | TRBJ1-1 | TRBD1 | TRBV10-2 | TGCGCCAGCACCCTTTCAACCGGGACAGGGGGCCTGAACACTGAAGCTTTCTTT | CASTLSTGTGGLNTEAFF
- | TRBJ2-6 | - | TRBV11-2 | TGTGCCAGCAGCTTAGGTTCCAACAGCCCCTCTGGGGCCAACGTCCTGACTTTC | CASSLGSNSPSGANVLTF
- | TRBJ2-1 | - | TRBV6-2/TRBV6-3 | TGTGCCAGCAGTCGAACAGGACACAATGAGCAGTTCTTC | CASSRTGHNEQFF
- | TRBJ2-1 | - | TRBV6-5 | TGTGCCAGCAGGCTAAACAATGAGCAGTTCTTC | CASRLNNEQFF
- | TRBJ1-2 | - | TRBV18 | TGTGCCAGCTCAGGGACTGGCGGCTACACCTTC | CASSGTGGYTF
- | TRBJ2-7 | TRBD2 | TRBV12-3/TRBV12-4 | TGTGCCAGCAGTACTAGCGGGGCCTACGAGCAGTACTTC | CASSTSGAYEQYF
- | TRBJ2-5 | TRBD1 | TRBV2 | TGTGCCACAGGACAGGGGAAAGAGACCCAGTACTTC | CATGQGKETQYF
- | TRBJ2-1 | TRBD2 | TRBV9 | TGTGCCAGCAGCGCCCAGATCGGGACTAGCGGCTACAATGAGCAGTTCTTC | CASSAQIGTSGYNEQFF
few | TRBJ1-3 | TRBD1 | TRBV30 | TGTGCCTGGAGTCGGGACAGTGGCTCTGGAAACACCATATATTTT | CAWSRDSGSGNTIYF
few | TRBJ1-2 | - | TRBV7-6 | TGTGCCAGCAGCCCCGGCGGCCTTAACAACTTGGGCTACACCTTC | CASSPGGLNNLGYTF
- | TRBJ2-1 | TRBD1 | TRBV27 | TGTGCCAGCAGTCCTCGACAGGGCAATGAGCAGTTCTTC | CASSPRQGNEQFF
- | TRBJ2-7 | TRBD1 | TRBV6-5 | TGTGCCAGCAGACCAGGGGGCCTGACCTACGAGCAGTACTTC | CASRPGGLTYEQYF
once | TRBJ2-1 | TRBD2 | TRBV10-3 | TGTGCCATCAGTGAACTAGCGGGGGAGCAGTTCTTC | CAISELAGEQFF
- | TRBJ1-5 | - | TRBV4-1 | TGCGCCAGCAGCCAAGATCCTGGTGGGACTAATCAGCCCCAGCATTTT | CASSQDPGGTNQPQHF
- | TRBJ2-1 | TRBD2 | TRBV7-6 | TGTGCCAGCAGCTTAGTAAGCGGGGGCCGCTCCTACAATGAGCAGTTCTTC | CASSLVSGGRSYNEQFF
- | TRBJ2-2 | TRBD2 | TRBV7-3 | TGTGCCAGCAGCTTTAGCGGGGGGCCGAACACCGGGGAGCTGTTTTTT | CASSFSGGPNTGELFF
few | TRBJ1-1 | - | TRBV3-1/TRBV3-2 | TGTGCCAGCAGCCAAGATGGTTACCGGGGCACTGAAGCTTTCTTT | CASSQDGYRGTEAFF
few | TRBJ2-1 | TRBD2 | TRBV2 | TGTGCCAGCAGTGACCCCCGTGGGAGGGAGGTCTACAATGAGCAGTTCTTC | CASSDPRGREVYNEQFF
- | TRBJ1-2 | - | TRBV29-1 | TGCAGCGTTGACCCGCAGGGTTCCCATGGCTACACCTTC | CSVDPQGSHGYTF